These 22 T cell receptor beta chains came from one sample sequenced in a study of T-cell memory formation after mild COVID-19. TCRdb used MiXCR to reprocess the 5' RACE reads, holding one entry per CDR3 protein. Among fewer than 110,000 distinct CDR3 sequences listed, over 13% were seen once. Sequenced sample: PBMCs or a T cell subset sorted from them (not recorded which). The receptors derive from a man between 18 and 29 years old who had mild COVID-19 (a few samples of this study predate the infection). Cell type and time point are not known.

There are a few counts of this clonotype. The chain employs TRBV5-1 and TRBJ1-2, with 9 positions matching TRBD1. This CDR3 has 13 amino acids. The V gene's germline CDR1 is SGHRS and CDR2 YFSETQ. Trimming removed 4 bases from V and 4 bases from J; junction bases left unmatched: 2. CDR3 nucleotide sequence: TGCGCCAGCAGCGGGGGACAGGGCTATGGCTACACCTTC. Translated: CASSGGQGYGYTF.

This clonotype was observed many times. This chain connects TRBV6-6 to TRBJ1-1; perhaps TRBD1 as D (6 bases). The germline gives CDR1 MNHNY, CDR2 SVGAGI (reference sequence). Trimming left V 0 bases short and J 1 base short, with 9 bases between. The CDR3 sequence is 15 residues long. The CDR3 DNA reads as TGTGCCAGCAGTTACTCGAGGGGGGAGAACACTGAAGCTTTCTTT. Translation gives CASSYSRGENTEAFF.

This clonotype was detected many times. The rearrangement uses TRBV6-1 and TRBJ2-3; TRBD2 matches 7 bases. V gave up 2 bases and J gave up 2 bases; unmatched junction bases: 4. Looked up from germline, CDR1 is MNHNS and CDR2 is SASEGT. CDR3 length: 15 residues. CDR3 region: CASSEWGGSTDTQYF. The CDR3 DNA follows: TGTGCCAGCAGTGAATGGGGGGGTTCCACAGATACGCAGTATTTT.

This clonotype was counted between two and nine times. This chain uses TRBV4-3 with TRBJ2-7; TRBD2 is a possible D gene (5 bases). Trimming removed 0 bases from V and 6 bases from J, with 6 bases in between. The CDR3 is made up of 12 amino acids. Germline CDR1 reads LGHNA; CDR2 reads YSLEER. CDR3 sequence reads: CASSQDRGEQYF. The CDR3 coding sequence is TGCGCCAGCAGCCAAGACCGGGGCGAGCAGTACTTC.

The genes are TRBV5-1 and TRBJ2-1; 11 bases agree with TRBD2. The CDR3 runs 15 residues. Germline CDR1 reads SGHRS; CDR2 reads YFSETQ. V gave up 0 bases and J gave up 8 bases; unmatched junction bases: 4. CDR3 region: CASSLELAGADEQFF. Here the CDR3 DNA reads TGCGCCAGCAGCTTGGAACTAGCGGGGGCCGATGAGCAGTTCTTC.

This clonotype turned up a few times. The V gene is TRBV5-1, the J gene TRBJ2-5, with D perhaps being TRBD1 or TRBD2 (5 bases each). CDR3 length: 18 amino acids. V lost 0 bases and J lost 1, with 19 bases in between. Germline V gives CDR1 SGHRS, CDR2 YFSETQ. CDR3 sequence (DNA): TGCGCCAGCAGCTTGGCCTTGGGACGCCGAACCAGCCAAGAGACCCAGTACTTC. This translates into CASSLALGRRTSQETQYF. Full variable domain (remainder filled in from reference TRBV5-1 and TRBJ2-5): KAGVTQTPRYLIKTRGQQVTLSCSPISGHRSVSWYQQTPGQGLQFLFEYFSETQRNKGNFPGRFSGRQFSNSRSEMNVSTLELGDSALYLCASSLALGRRTSQETQYFGPGTRLLVL.

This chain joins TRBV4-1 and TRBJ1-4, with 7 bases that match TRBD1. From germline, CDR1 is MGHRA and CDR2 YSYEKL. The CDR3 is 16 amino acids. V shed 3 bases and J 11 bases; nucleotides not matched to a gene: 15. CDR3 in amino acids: CASSQLTGSDFLKLFF. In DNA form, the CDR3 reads TGCGCCAGCAGCCAGCTGACAGGGTCGGACTTCCTGAAACTGTTTTTT.

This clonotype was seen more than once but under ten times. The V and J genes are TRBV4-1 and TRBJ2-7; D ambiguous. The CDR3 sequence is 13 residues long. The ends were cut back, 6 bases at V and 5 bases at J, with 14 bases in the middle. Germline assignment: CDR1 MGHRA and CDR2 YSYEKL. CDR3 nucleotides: TGCGCCAGCAGTCCTGCACTTAGTAACGAGCAGTACTTC. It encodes CASSPALSNEQYF.

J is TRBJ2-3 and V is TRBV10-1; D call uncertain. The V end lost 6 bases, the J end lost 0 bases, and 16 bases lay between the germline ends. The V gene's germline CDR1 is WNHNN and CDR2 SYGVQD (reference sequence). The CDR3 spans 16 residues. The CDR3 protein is CASSDGRGASTDTQYF. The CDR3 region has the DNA TGCGCCAGCAGCGACGGACGAGGCGCTAGCACAGATACGCAGTATTTT.

Written as DNA, the CDR3 is TGCAGTGCTAGTACAGAATTCGCAACTAATGAAAAACTGTTTTTT. Its translation is CSASTEFATNEKLFF. The chain employs TRBV20-1 and TRBJ1-4, with D unresolved. V lost 3 bases and J lost 0, with 11 bases in between. This CDR3 contains 15 residues. Looked up from germline, CDR1 is DFQATT and CDR2 is SNEGSKA (reference sequence).

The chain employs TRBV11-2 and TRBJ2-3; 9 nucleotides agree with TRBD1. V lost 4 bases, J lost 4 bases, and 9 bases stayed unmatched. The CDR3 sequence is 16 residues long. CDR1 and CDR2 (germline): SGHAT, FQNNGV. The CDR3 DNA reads TGTGCCAGCAGCTCCACTCAGGACAGGGGCGCAGATACGCAGTATTTT. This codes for CASSSTQDRGADTQYF.

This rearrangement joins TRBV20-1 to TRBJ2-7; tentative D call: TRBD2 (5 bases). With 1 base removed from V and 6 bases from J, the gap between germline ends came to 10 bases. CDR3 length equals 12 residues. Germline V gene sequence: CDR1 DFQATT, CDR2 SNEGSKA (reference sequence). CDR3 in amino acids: CSARVGEIEQYF. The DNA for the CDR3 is TGCAGTGCTAGAGTCGGGGAGATCGAGCAGTACTTC.

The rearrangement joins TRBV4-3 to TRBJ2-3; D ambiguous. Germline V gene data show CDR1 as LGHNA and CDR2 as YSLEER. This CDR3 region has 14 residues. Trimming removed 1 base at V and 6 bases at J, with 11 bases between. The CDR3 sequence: CASSQVSAADTQYF. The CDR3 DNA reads TGCGCCAGCAGCCAAGTGAGCGCCGCGGATACGCAGTATTTT.

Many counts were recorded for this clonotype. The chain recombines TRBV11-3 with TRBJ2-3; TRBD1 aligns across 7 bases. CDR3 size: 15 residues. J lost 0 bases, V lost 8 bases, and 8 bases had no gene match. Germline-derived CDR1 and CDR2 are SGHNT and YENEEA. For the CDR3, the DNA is TGTGCCAGCGGAAAAGGGACAGCTAGCACAGATACGCAGTATTTT. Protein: CASGKGTASTDTQYF.

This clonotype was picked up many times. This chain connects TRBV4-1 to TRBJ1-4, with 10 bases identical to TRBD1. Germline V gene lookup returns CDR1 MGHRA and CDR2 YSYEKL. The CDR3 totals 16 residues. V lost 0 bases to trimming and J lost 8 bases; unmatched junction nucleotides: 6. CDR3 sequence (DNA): TGCGCCAGCAGCCAAGATCCCGGGACAGGGGCGGAAAAACTGTTTTTT. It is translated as CASSQDPGTGAEKLFF.

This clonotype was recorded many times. In nucleotides, the CDR3 is TGTGCCAGCAGCATAACTAGCGGGGGGTACAAAAACATTCAGTACTTC. Translated, it gives CASSITSGGYKNIQYF. The gene calls are TRBV12-3 or TRBV12-4 and TRBJ2-4; TRBD2 matches at 12 bases. The CDR3 sequence is 16 residues long. The junction had 6 bases not matched to a gene; V was cut back by 6 bases and J by 3 bases.

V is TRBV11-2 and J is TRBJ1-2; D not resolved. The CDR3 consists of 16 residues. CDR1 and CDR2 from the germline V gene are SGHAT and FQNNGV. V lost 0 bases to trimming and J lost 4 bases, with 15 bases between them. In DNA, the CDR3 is TGTGCCAGCAGCTTAGACGGAGGGCTCGGGTCCTATGGCTACACCTTC. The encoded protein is CASSLDGGLGSYGYTF.

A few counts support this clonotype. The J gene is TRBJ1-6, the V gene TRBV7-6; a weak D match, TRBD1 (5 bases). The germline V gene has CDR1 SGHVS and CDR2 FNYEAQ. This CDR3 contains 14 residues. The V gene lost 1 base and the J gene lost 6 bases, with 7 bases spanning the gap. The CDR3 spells CASSLDGGNSPLHF. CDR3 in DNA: TGTGCCAGCAGCTTAGACGGGGGTAATTCACCCCTCCACTTT.

The CDR3 here is CASSYGGVNSPLHF. CDR3 DNA sequence: TGTGCCAGCAGTTACGGTGGGGTGAATTCACCCCTCCACTTT. The V call is TRBV6-5, the J call TRBJ1-6; D call uncertain. Germline CDR1 MNHEY, CDR2 SVGAGI. The V end lost 2 bases, the J end lost 7 bases, and 9 bases lay between the germline ends. This CDR3 is built from 14 residues.

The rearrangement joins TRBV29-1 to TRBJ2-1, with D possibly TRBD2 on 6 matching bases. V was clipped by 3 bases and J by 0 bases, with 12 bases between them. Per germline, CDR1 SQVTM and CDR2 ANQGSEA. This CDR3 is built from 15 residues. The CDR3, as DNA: TGCAGCGTTGAGAAGGCGGGGAGCTCCTACAATGAGCAGTTCTTC. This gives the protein CSVEKAGSSYNEQFF.

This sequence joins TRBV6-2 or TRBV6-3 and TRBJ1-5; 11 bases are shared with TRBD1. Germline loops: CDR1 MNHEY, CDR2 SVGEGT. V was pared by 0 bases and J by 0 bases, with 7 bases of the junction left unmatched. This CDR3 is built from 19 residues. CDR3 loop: CASSYSRDRGEHSNQPQHF. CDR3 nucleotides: TGTGCCAGCAGTTACTCAAGGGACAGGGGGGAACATAGCAATCAGCCCCAGCATTTT.

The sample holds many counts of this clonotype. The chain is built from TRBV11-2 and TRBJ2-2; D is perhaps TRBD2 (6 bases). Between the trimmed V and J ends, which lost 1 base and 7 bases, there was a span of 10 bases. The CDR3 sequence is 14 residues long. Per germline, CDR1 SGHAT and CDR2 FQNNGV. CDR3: CASSLAAGFGELFF. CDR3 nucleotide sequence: TGTGCCAGCAGCTTAGCCGCGGGGTTCGGGGAGCTGTTTTTT.